This T cell receptor beta chain was sequenced in a study of blood T cell repertoires in COVID-19. Background on the study: Acute and convalescent COVID-19 samples came from the United States, Italy and Spain. T cells, B-cell-depleted T cells, or PBMCs supplied cDNA or gDNA.

Authors' processing steps: Reference gene primer amplification gave nucleated cell count estimates. Method: immunoSEQ multiplex PCR; TCRdb's copy keeps in-frame clones and lacks some. V and J calls and clone size are those listed in that table; D and trimming were worked out from the DNA. The sample comprises about 85,000 clones, more than 85% of which are singletons, and around 2.5% rests with the top ten. The specimen was peripheral blood. The TCR comes from a human donor with active COVID-19. The donor label of this sample is uncertain.

DNA of the CDR3: TGTGCCAGCTCTCCGGGGGACAGGGGCGCTGAAGCTTTCTTT. Its protein product is CASSPGDRGAEAFF. V is TRBV6-5 and J is TRBJ1-1, with 10 bases aligning to TRBD1. The CDR3 loop spans 14 amino acids. The junction had 9 bases not matched to a gene; V was cut back by 8 bases and J by 6 bases. Germline V lookup: CDR1 MNHEY, CDR2 SVGAGI.